A single sample gave rise to the 26 T cell receptor beta chains below, sequenced in a study of Ad26.COV2.S vaccination and SARS-CoV-2 variants. The data were produced by immunoSEQ multiplex PCR, yet TCRdb's version contains in-frame clones alone and is incomplete. The sample includes roughly 410,000 clones, roughly 80% of them seen just once. The treatment here: over 15 received Ad26.COV2.S at low or high dose, single or two shots; several received placebo; per-sample allocation not given. Following the first vaccine or placebo injection, samples were taken on day 63. The material was peripheral blood, obtained in a trial of Ad26.COV2.S vaccine versus placebo. The receptors shown here come from a person aged 18-65 years who received the Ad26.COV2.S COVID-19 vaccine or a placebo.

The chain links TRBV19 to TRBJ2-5; D possibly corresponds to TRBD2 (6 bases). From germline, CDR1 is LNHDA and CDR2 SQIVND (reference sequence). The CDR3 covers 15 residues. V was shortened by 4 bases and J by 5 bases, with 17 bases between the two germline ends. The CDR3 DNA reads TGTGCCAGTAGTACGGGGGACTCCGCGTCGGAGACCCAGTACTTC. As protein: CASSTGDSASETQYF.

This chain connects TRBV5-1 to TRBJ2-7, with D uncertain. Looked up from germline, CDR1 is SGHRS and CDR2 is YFSETQ. The CDR3 is 12 residues long. V lost 3 bases and J 7 bases, leaving 11 bases between the germline ends. The CDR3 protein is CASSSALGEQYF. In DNA form, the CDR3 reads TGCGCCAGCAGCTCCGCCTTGGGGGAGCAGTACTTC.

This clone was counted once. This chain joins TRBV19 and TRBJ2-1, with 7 positions matching TRBD2. Germline loops: CDR1 LNHDA, CDR2 SQIVND (reference sequence). This CDR3 region has 16 residues. The trim removed 7 bases at V and 0 bases at J, leaving 9 bases unmatched. This CDR3 is CASTPGGVHSYNEQFF. The CDR3 DNA is TGTGCCAGTACCCCTGGGGGGGTCCACTCCTACAATGAGCAGTTCTTC.

V usage is TRBV6-1 and J usage is TRBJ2-7; D gene ambiguous. The CDR3 extends over 15 amino acids. Germline lookup yields CDR1 MNHNS and CDR2 SASEGT. Trimming took off 0 bases at V and 7 bases at J, with 16 bases between the two ends. The CDR3 sequence is CASSEANSRAREQYF. In DNA form, the CDR3 reads TGTGCCAGCAGTGAAGCGAACTCAAGGGCGCGAGAGCAGTACTTC.

This sequence joins TRBV12-3 or TRBV12-4 and TRBJ2-6; D might be TRBD2 (5 bases). The CDR3 has 12 amino acids. DNA of the CDR3: TGTGCTACGAGGGCTGGGGCCAACGTCCTGACTTTC. Encoded protein: CATRAGANVLTF.

This clone showed up just a few times. This chain joins TRBV7-3 and TRBJ2-3; 7 bases are a match to TRBD2. The V segment lost 2 bases and the J segment 2 bases; nucleotides outside the gene matches: 10. CDR1 and CDR2 from the germline V gene are SGHTA and FQGTGA. CDR3 length: 17 amino acids. This CDR3 reads CASSLFPTSEYTDTQYF. The CDR3 nucleotides read TGTGCCAGCAGCTTATTTCCCACTAGCGAATACACAGATACGCAGTATTTT.

The CDR3: CASSYSLGFSGNTIYF. In nucleotides, the CDR3 is TGTGCCAGCAGTTACTCCCTCGGGTTCTCGGGAAACACCATATATTTT. The chain has TRBV6-5 and TRBJ1-3; D is unclear. V lost 0 bases and J 4 bases, leaving 13 bases between the germline ends. The CDR3 has 16 residues. The germline V gene has CDR1 MNHEY and CDR2 SVGAGI.

The rearrangement joins TRBV7-9 to TRBJ1-6; D not certain. Germline V lookup: CDR1 SEHNR, CDR2 FQNEAQ (reference sequence). The CDR3 is 11 residues long. The ends were cut back, 5 bases at V and 17 bases at J, with 13 bases in the middle. The CDR3 reads CASSPGPLFHF. The CDR3 DNA reads as TGTGCCAGCAGCCCCGGGCCGCTTTTCCACTTT.

The chain has TRBV4-1 and TRBJ1-4, with TRBD1 matching 8 bases. The CDR3 spans 16 residues. Germline V CDR1 and CDR2: MGHRA, YSYEKL. Trimming cost V 1 base and J 6 bases; bases outside gene matches: 7. The CDR3 bases are TGCGCCAGCAGCCAAGGTCCCGGGACAGGCGATGAAAAACTGTTTTTT. Translation gives CASSQGPGTGDEKLFF.

This clone was seen a few times. The chain carries TRBV13 and TRBJ1-6; the D gene is possibly TRBD1 (5 bases). Germline V gene sequence: CDR1 PRHDT, CDR2 FYEKMQ (reference sequence). The CDR3 runs 17 residues. V dropped 0 bases and J dropped 0 bases, with 9 bases sitting between them. The CDR3 bases are TGTGCCAGCAGCTTAGGCTACAGGAGCTCCTATAATTCACCCCTCCACTTT. Its protein is CASSLGYRSSYNSPLHF.

The chain combines TRBV10-2 with TRBJ2-3, with 11 bases identical to TRBD2. V shed 5 bases and J 9 bases; nucleotides not matched to a gene: 13. This CDR3 is 16 amino acids long. CDR1 and CDR2 from the germline V gene are WSHSY and SAAADI. CDR3 amino acids: CASSFTLAGGPGTQYF. The CDR3 nucleotides read TGCGCCAGCAGTTTCACTTTAGCGGGAGGGCCGGGCACGCAGTATTTT.

As regards this clone: A read error may account for a junction end that differs from germline. The chain joins TRBV27 to TRBJ2-2; 8 positions match TRBD2. This CDR3 contains 16 residues. Germline values: CDR1 MNHEY, CDR2 SMNVEV (reference sequence). The CDR3 is CASRLLPGGGTGELFF. The CDR3 DNA follows: TGTGCCAGCAGATTATTACCGGGAGGGGGTACCGGGGAGCTGTTTTTT.

The rearrangement links TRBV2 to TRBJ2-5; D perhaps matches TRBD1 (6 bases). There are 13 residues in the CDR3. Germline V CDR1 and CDR2: SNHLY, FYNNEI. V shed 10 bases and J shed 5 bases, with 17 bases lying between them. The chain's CDR3 is CANEGEGSETQYF. The DNA of the CDR3 is TGTGCCAACGAGGGGGAAGGGTCGGAGACCCAGTACTTC.

The J gene is TRBJ2-2, the V gene TRBV7-2, with D tentatively TRBD2 (5 bases). This CDR3 is 16 amino acids long. Trimming pared 4 bases from V and 0 bases from J, leaving 12 bases between. Germline CDR1 and CDR2: SGHTA and FQGNSA. Here the CDR3 reads CASSSGPLANTGELFF. DNA of the CDR3: TGTGCCAGCAGCTCAGGTCCACTAGCGAACACCGGGGAGCTGTTTTTT.

This clone was seen only a few times. The J gene is TRBJ2-7, the V gene TRBV7-9; the D is unclear. Germline V lookup: CDR1 SEHNR, CDR2 FQNEAQ (reference sequence). Trimming took 2 bases from V and 0 from J, leaving 5 bases between them. The CDR3 is 13 residues long. CDR3 loop: CASSLTTSYEQYF. In DNA, the CDR3 is TGTGCCAGCAGCTTAACCACCTCCTACGAGCAGTACTTC.

This sequence joins TRBV7-2 and TRBJ1-1; D uncertain. With 2 bases removed from V and 1 base from J, the gap between germline ends came to 8 bases. This CDR3 is built from 14 residues. CDR1 and CDR2 from the germline V gene are SGHTA and FQGNSA. CDR3 nucleotide sequence: TGTGCCAGCAGCTTATTTAACGGGAACACTGAAGCTTTCTTT. Residues: CASSLFNGNTEAFF.

V is TRBV3-1 (or the pseudogene TRBV3-2) and J is TRBJ2-3; possibly TRBD1 for D (5 bases). Germline V gene lookup returns CDR1 LGHDT and CDR2 YNNKEL (reference sequence). The CDR3 has 15 amino acids. Between the trimmed V and J ends, which lost 4 bases and 5 bases, there was a span of 16 bases. CDR3 sequence: CASSPGWALKDTQYF. The CDR3 DNA follows: TGTGCCAGCAGCCCAGGGTGGGCACTTAAAGATACGCAGTATTTT.

The V and J genes are TRBV18 and TRBJ1-1; D uncertain. The CDR3 length is 14 residues. Germline V gene data show CDR1 as KGHSH and CDR2 as LQKENI. Trimming left V 2 bases short and J 1 base short, with 8 bases between. The CDR3 region has the DNA TGTGCCAGCTCACCAAGCCAAAGGAACACTGAAGCTTTCTTT. Translation gives CASSPSQRNTEAFF.

The chain carries TRBV7-9 and TRBJ1-1; TRBD1 is a possible D gene (5 bases). In germline, CDR1 is SEHNR, CDR2 FQNEAQ (reference sequence). V gave up 8 bases and J gave up 1 base, with 11 bases separating them. The CDR3 extends over 13 amino acids. Here the CDR3 DNA reads TGTGCCAGCCAATCCACAGGGAACACTGAAGCTTTCTTT. Its translation: CASQSTGNTEAFF.

This chain links TRBV7-2 with TRBJ1-2; 9 nucleotides align to TRBD1. The CDR3 totals 15 residues. CDR1 SGHTA and CDR2 FQGNSA come from the germline V gene. The ends lost 5 bases at V and 4 bases at J; junction bases unmatched: 8. CDR3 coding DNA: TGTGCCAGCAGCCCAACAGGGGGCGTTGCCTATGGCTACACCTTC. Its protein product is CASSPTGGVAYGYTF.

The gene calls are TRBV6-5 and TRBJ2-7, with D perhaps TRBD1 (6 bases). Germline V CDR1 and CDR2: MNHEY, SVGAGI. The CDR3 length is 14 residues. V gave up 0 bases and J gave up 3 bases, with 9 bases separating them. CDR3 DNA: TGTGCCAGCAGTTACTCATTAGGGGGCTACGAGCAGTACTTC. Translated: CASSYSLGGYEQYF.

The CDR3 DNA follows: TGTGCCTGGAGTGTACAGGGTGATTCACCCCTCCACTTT. Translating it yields CAWSVQGDSPLHF. The chain links TRBV30 to TRBJ1-6; D is possibly TRBD1 (6 bases). The germline V and J ends were trimmed by 0 bases and 8 bases, with 8 bases remaining between them. CDR1 GTSNPN and CDR2 SVGIG come from the germline V gene (reference sequence). There are 13 residues in the CDR3.

The chain joins TRBV12-5 to TRBJ2-7, with D uncertain. Germline loops: CDR1 LGHNT, CDR2 FRNRAP. The CDR3 sequence is 13 residues long. With 3 bases removed from V and 2 bases from J, the gap between germline ends came to 8 bases. The CDR3 DNA is TGTGCTAGTGGTTTTCGGAATCCCTACGAGCAGTACTTC. Its protein is CASGFRNPYEQYF.

The J gene is TRBJ1-1, the V gene TRBV4-1, with 7 bases fitting TRBD1. The V gene end was trimmed by 3 bases and the J gene end by 6 bases; junction bases not matched to a gene: 16. From germline, CDR1 is MGHRA and CDR2 YSYEKL. This CDR3 has 17 amino acids. DNA for the CDR3: TGCGCCAGCAGCCACGTTTTCCGACAGGGAAAAAGGGCTGAAGCTTTCTTT. Its protein product is CASSHVFRQGKRAEAFF.

V usage is TRBV3-1 (or the pseudogene TRBV3-2) and J usage is TRBJ2-5; D might be TRBD1 (6 bases). The CDR3 is 15 residues long. Germline CDR1 and CDR2: LGHDT and YNNKEL (reference sequence). V was shortened by 2 bases and J by 6 bases, with 16 bases between the two germline ends. The CDR3 DNA reads as TGTGCCAGCAGCCAAAATCACAGGGATGGAAAGACCCAGTACTTC. Translation gives CASSQNHRDGKTQYF.

The chain joins TRBV7-2 to TRBJ1-2; tentatively, D is TRBD1 (6 bases). The CDR3 has 13 residues. Germline V gene data show CDR1 as SGHTA and CDR2 as FQGNSA. With 3 bases removed from V and 6 bases from J, the gap between germline ends came to 11 bases. The CDR3, as DNA: TGTGCCAGCAGCTTGGGGGCCTGGGATGGCTACACCTTC. Amino acid sequence: CASSLGAWDGYTF.